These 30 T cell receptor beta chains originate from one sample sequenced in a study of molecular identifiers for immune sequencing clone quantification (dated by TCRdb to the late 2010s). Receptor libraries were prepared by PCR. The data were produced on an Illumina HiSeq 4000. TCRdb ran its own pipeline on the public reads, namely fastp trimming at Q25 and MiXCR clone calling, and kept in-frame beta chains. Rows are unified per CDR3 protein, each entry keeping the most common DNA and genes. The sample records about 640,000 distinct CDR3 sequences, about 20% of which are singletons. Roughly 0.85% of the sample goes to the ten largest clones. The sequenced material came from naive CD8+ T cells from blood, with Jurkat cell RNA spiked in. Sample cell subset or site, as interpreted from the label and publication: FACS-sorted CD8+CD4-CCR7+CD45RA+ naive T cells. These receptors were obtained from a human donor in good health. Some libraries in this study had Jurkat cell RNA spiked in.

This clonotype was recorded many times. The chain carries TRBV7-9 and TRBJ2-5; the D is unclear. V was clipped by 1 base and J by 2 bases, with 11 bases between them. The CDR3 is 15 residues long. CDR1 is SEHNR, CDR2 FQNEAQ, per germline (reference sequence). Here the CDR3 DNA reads TGTGCCAGCAGCTTAGACAGCCTCGGGCAAGAGACCCAGTACTTC. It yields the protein CASSLDSLGQETQYF.

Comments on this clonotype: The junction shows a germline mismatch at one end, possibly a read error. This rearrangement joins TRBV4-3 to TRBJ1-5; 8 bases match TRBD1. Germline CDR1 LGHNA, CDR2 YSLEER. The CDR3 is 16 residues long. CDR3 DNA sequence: TGCGCCGGCAGCCAAGAGTGGGCAGGGGGCGATCAGCCCCAGCATTTT. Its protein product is CAGSQEWAGGDQPQHF.

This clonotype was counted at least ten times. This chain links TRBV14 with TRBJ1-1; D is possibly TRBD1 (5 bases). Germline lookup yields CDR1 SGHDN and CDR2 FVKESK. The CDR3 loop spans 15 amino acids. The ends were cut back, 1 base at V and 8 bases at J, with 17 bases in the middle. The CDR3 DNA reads TGTGCCAGCAGCCAAGGTTTTTCAGGGCGGGCAGAAGCTTTCTTT. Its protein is CASSQGFSGRAEAFF.

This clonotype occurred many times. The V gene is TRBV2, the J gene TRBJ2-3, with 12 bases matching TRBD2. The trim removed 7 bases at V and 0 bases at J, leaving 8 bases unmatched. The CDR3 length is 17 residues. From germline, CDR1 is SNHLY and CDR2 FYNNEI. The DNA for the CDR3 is TGTGCCAGCACCACGGGACTAGCGGGTCCGAGCACAGATACGCAGTATTTT. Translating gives CASTTGLAGPSTDTQYF. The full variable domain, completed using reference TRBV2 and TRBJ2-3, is EPEVTQTPSHQVTQMGQEVILRCVPISNHLYFYWYRQILGQKVEFLVSFYNNEISEKSEIFDDQFSVERPDGSNFTLKIRSTKLEDSAMYFCASTTGLAGPSTDTQYFGPGTRLTVL.

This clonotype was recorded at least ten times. The CDR3 bases are TGCAGTGCTACGACAGGGACTCAGCCCCAGCATTTT. Translating it yields CSATTGTQPQHF. J is TRBJ1-5 and V is TRBV20-1, with 7 bases lining up with TRBD1. V was clipped by 4 bases and J by 6 bases; unmatched bases: 3. This CDR3 region has 12 residues. Per the germline V gene, CDR1 is DFQATT and CDR2 is SNEGSKA (reference sequence).

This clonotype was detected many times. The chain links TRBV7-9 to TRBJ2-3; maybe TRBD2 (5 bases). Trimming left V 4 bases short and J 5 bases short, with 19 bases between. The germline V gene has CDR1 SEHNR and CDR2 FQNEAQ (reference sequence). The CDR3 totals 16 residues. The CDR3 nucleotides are TGTGCCAGCAGCTCACTGCTGTGGGAGTCTAAAGATACGCAGTATTTT. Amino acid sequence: CASSSLLWESKDTQYF.

The CDR3 spells CASKGTQTTNYGYTF. CDR3 in DNA: TGTGCCAGCAAGGGGACCCAAACTACTAACTATGGCTACACCTTC. The chain uses TRBV2 and TRBJ1-2, with a possible D match to TRBD1 (5 bases). CDR3 length equals 15 residues. V was cut by 7 bases and J by 0 bases, with 15 bases left in between. CDR1 is SNHLY and CDR2 is FYNNEI in the germline V gene.

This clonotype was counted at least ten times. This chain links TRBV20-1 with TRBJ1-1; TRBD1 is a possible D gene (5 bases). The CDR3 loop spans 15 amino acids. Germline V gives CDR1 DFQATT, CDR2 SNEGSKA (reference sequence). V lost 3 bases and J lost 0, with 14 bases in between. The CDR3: CSARGTAPLNTEAFF. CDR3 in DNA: TGCAGTGCTAGGGGGACCGCGCCTCTGAACACTGAAGCTTTCTTT.

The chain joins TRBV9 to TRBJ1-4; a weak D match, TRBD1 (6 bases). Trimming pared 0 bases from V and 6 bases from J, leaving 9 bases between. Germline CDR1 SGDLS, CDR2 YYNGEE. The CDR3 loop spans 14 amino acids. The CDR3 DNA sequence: TGTGCCAGCAGCGTAGCAGGGGATCATGAAAAACTGTTTTTT. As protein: CASSVAGDHEKLFF.

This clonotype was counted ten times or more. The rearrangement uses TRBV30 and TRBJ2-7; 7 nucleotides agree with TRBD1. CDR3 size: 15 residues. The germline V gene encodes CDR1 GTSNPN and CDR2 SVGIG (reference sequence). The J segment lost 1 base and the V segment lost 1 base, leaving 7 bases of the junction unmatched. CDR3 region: CAWSEGALVSYEQYF. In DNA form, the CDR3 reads TGTGCCTGGAGTGAGGGGGCGCTTGTATCCTACGAGCAGTACTTC.

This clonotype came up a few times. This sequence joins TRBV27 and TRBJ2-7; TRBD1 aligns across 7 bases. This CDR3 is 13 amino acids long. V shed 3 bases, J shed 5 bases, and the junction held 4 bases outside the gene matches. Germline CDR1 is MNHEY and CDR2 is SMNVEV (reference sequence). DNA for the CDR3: TGTGCCAGCAGTTTCAACGACAGGGACGAGCAGTACTTC. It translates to CASSFNDRDEQYF.

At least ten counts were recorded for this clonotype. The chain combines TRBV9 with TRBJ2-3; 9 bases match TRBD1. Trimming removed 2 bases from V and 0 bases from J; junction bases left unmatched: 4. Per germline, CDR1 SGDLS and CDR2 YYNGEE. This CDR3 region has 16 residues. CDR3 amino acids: CASSVGDRVSTDTQYF. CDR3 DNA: TGTGCCAGCAGCGTGGGGGACAGGGTGAGCACAGATACGCAGTATTTT.

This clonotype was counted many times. In nucleotides, the CDR3 is TGCAGCGTCCGCCGAGGCACCGGGGAGCTGTTTTTT. Its protein product is CSVRRGTGELFF. The chain links TRBV29-1 to TRBJ2-2; no clear D. Trimming left V 6 bases short and J 4 bases short, with 9 bases between. The CDR3 is 12 amino acids. Germline V gives CDR1 SQVTM, CDR2 ANQGSEA.

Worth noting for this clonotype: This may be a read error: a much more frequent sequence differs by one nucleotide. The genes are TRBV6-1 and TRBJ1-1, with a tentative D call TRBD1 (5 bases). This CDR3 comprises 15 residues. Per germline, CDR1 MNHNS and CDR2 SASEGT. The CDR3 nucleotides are TGTGCCAGCAGTACCCCCGGGGGGGTAGCCACTGAAGCTCTCTTT. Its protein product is CASSTPGGVATEALF.

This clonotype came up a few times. CDR3 in DNA: TGTGCCAGCAGTTACCCGGACAGGGACAATCAGCCCCAGCATTTT. This encodes CASSYPDRDNQPQHF. This sequence joins TRBV28 and TRBJ1-5; 8 bases match TRBD1. CDR3 size: 15 residues. J was trimmed by 3 bases and V by 4 bases; bases with no gene match: 5. Per the germline V gene, CDR1 is MDHEN and CDR2 is SYDVKM.

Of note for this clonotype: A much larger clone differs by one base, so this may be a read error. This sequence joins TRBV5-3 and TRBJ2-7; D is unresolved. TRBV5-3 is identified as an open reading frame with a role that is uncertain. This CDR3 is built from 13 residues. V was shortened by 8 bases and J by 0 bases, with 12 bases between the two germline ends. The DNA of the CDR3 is TGTGCCAGCGGACCAGCATCCTCCTACGAGCAGTACTTC. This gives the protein CASGPASSYEQYF.

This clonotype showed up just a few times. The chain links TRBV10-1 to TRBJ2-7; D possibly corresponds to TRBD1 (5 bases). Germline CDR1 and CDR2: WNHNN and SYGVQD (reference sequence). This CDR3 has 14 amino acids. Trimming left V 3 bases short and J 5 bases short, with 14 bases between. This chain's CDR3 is CASSDSWTPHEQYF. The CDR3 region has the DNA TGCGCCAGCAGTGACTCATGGACACCCCACGAGCAGTACTTC.

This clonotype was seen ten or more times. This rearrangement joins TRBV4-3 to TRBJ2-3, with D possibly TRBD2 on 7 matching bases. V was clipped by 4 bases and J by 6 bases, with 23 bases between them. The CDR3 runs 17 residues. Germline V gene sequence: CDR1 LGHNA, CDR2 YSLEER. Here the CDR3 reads CASSPDRAGQNMDTQYF. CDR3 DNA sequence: TGCGCCAGCAGCCCAGACCGAGCGGGACAAAACATGGATACGCAGTATTTT.

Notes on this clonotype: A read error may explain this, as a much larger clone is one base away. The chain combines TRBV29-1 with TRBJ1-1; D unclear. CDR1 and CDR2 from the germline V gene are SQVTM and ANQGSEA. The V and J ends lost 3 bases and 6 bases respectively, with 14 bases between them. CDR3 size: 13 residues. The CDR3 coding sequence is TGCAGCGTTGATGAGGGCTCCGGCGCTGAAGCTTTCTTT. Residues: CSVDEGSGAEAFF.

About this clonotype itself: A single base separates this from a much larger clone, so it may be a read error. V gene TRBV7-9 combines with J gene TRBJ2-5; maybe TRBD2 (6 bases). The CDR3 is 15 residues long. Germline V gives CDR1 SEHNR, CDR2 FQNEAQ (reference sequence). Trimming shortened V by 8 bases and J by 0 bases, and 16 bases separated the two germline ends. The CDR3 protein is CASGGERGYQETQYF. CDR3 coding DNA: TGTGCCAGCGGCGGGGAACGGGGATACCAAGAGACCCAGTACTTC. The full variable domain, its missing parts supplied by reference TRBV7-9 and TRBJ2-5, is DTGVSQNPRHKITKRGQNVTFRCDPISEHNRLYWYRQTLGQGPEFLTYFQNEAQLEKSRLLSDRFSAERPKGSFSTLEIQRTEQGDSAMYLCASGGERGYQETQYFGPGTRLLVL.

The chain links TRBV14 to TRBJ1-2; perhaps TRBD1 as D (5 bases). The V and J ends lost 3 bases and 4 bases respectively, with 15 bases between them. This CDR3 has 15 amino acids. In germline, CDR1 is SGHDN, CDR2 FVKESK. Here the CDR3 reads CASSHGAASVYGYTF. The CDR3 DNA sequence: TGTGCCAGCAGCCATGGGGCGGCTTCAGTCTATGGCTACACCTTC.

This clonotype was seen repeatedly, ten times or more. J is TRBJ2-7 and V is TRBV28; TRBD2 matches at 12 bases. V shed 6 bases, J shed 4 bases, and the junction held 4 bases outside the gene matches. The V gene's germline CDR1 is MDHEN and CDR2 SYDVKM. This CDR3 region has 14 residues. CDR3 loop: CASRGLAGGYEQYF. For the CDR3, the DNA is TGTGCCAGCAGGGGGCTAGCGGGAGGGTACGAGCAGTACTTC.

CDR3 DNA sequence: TGTGACACCACGAGCGGAACCCACACAGATACGCAGCATTTT. Protein: CDTTSGTHTDTQHF. The chain recombines TRBV12-3 or TRBV12-4 with TRBJ2-3; D is unresolved. The tail of the sequence fits TRBJ1-5 better, so the J call may be wrong. This CDR3 comprises 14 residues.

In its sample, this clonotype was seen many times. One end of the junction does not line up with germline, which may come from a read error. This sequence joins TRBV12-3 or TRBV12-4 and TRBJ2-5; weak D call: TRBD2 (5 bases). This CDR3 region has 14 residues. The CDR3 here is CASSLRAVQETQYF. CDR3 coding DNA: TGCGCCAGCAGCTTGCGGGCTGTTCAAGAGACCCAGTACTTC.

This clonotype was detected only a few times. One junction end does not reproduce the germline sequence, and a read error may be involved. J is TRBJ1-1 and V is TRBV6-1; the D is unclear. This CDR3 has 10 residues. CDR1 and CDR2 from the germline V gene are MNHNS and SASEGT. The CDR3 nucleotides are TGTGCCAGCAGTCAGCCTGAAGCTCTCTTT. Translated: CASSQPEALF.

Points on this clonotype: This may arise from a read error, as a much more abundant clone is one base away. In DNA, the CDR3 is TGTACCAGCAGCTTGGGGTACGGAGGGACCCAGTACTTC. As protein: CTSSLGYGGTQYF. The rearrangement uses TRBV5-6 and TRBJ2-5, with D possibly being TRBD2 (5 bases). The CDR3 is 13 amino acids. Germline values: CDR1 SGHDT, CDR2 YYEEEE.

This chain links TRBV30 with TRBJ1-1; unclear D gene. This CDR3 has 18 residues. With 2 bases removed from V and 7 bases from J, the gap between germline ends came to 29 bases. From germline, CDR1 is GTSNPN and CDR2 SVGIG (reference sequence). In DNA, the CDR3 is TGTGCCTGGAGTATCCCCCTCGGGCGCCCCGGGCAGCCCCTTGAAGCTTTCTTT. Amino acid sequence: CAWSIPLGRPGQPLEAFF.

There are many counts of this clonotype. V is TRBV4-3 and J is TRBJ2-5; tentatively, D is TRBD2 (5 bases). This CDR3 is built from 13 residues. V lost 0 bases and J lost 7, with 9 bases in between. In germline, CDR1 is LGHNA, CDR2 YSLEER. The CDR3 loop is CASSQDEGWTQYF. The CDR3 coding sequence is TGCGCCAGCAGCCAAGATGAGGGATGGACCCAGTACTTC.

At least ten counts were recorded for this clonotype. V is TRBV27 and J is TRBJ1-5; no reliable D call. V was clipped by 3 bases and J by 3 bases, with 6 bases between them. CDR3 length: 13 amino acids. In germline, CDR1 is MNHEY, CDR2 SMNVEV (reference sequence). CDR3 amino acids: CASSFSLNQPQHF. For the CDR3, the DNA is TGTGCCAGCAGTTTCTCCCTCAATCAGCCCCAGCATTTT.

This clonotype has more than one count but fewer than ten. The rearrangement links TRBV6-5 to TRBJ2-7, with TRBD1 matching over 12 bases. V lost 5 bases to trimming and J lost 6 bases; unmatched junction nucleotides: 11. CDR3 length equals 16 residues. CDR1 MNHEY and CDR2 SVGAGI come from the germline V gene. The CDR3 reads CASSRTSGTGGVEQYF. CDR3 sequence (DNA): TGTGCCAGCAGTCGAACCTCCGGGACAGGGGGCGTCGAGCAGTACTTC.